Below, one TCR beta chain is given with its context. This CDR3 region has 18 residues. V lost 3 bases to trimming and J lost 5 bases; unmatched junction nucleotides: 11. Germline-derived CDR1 and CDR2 are SGDLS and YYNGEE. These data belong to a study of blood T cell repertoires in COVID-19. Study details: Whether acute or convalescent, the COVID-19 samples came from the United States, Italy and Spain.

Seattle enrolled patients during active infection and tracked them longitudinally. The method was immunoSEQ multiplex PCR; TCRdb's version includes in-frame clones alone and lacks a portion of them. The table records 100,000 to 150,000 clones, around four fifths of them present only once. The clonotype comes from a man older than 75 with COVID-19, enrolled during active disease. This chain joins TRBV9 and TRBJ1-6, with 10 positions matching TRBD1. Sequencing was performed on peripheral blood. The CDR3 is CASSAQVGGQGNNSPLHF. The CDR3 DNA reads as TGTGCCAGCAGCGCCCAGGTGGGGGGACAGGGGAATAATTCACCCCTCCACTTT.